This TCR beta chain was captured in a study of T cells after yellow fever vaccination. Germline CDR1 reads SGHNT; CDR2 reads YYREEE (reference sequence). The V gene end was trimmed by 4 bases and the J gene end by 9 bases; junction bases not matched to a gene: 12. The CDR3 extends over 14 amino acids. Using its own MiXCR run on the 5' RACE reads, TCRdb lists one record per CDR3 protein. The table lists 620,000 or so distinct CDR3 sequences, around 16% of them singletons, with roughly a sixth in the top ten. This clonotype was observed a few times. The sequencing here drew on PBMCs, taken about 5 days after the first yellow fever vaccination. The TCR comes from a man younger than 35 who received the YFV17D yellow fever vaccine. The rearrangement uses TRBV5-4 and TRBJ1-1; 7 nucleotides align to TRBD1. Written as DNA, the CDR3 is TGTGCCAGCAGCCCGGACAGGCCGGCCGAGAAAGCTTTCTTT. Its translation is CASSPDRPAEKAFF.